The 18 T cell receptor beta chains listed next were all sequenced from one sample in a study of shared clonotypes between healthy human individuals. The assay was immunoSEQ multiplex PCR, and TCRdb's table has in-frame clones only and misses some. The data contain some 2,000,000 clones, roughly 94% of them seen just once; the ten biggest clones take up roughly 0.13%. Sequencing used naive CD4+ T cells sorted from blood. The sample's subset: CD45RA+ positively selected. All receptors derive from a man younger than 35 in good health.

As for this clone: The same CDR3 arises from other DNA sequences in this sample as well. The chain has TRBV7-2 and TRBJ1-5, with 7 positions matching TRBD1. Germline CDR1 reads SGHTA; CDR2 reads FQGNSA. V was clipped by 1 base and J by 5 bases; unmatched bases: 2. The CDR3 is 14 residues long. The CDR3 region is CASSLVQGYQPQHF. The CDR3 DNA follows: TGTGCCAGCAGCTTAGTACAGGGGTATCAGCCCCAGCATTTT.

A remark on this clone: The sample carries other DNA sequences with the same CDR3. This chain uses TRBV10-3 with TRBJ1-2, with 7 bases identical to TRBD1. The V gene's germline CDR1 is ENHRY and CDR2 SYGVKD. The CDR3 runs to 13 residues. V lost 3 bases and J lost 3; bases outside the gene matches: 1. The chain's CDR3 is CAISEDRDYGYTF. The DNA of the CDR3 is TGTGCCATCAGTGAAGACAGGGACTATGGCTACACCTTC.

The gene calls are TRBV30 and TRBJ1-2, with TRBD1 identical over 7 bases. CDR3 size: 15 residues. V shed 3 bases and J 12 bases; nucleotides not matched to a gene: 19. Germline CDR1 and CDR2: GTSNPN and SVGIG (reference sequence). CDR3 sequence: CAWSFPSDRRGSDTF. The CDR3 DNA reads TGTGCCTGGAGCTTCCCATCGGACAGGCGGGGGTCCGACACCTTC.

V gene TRBV4-2 combines with J gene TRBJ2-4; 7 bases are a match to TRBD2. The CDR3 runs 19 residues. Trimming cost V 0 bases and J 1 base; bases outside gene matches: 12. Per germline, CDR1 LGHNA and CDR2 YNFKEQ. CDR3 in DNA: TGTGCCAGCAGCCAAGATCCCGGCGGGAGTGATTATGCCAAAAACATTCAGTACTTC. It is translated as CASSQDPGGSDYAKNIQYF.

The chain uses TRBV5-6 and TRBJ2-3, with 8 bases matching TRBD2. Germline CDR1 is SGHDT and CDR2 is YYEEEE. V was clipped by 5 bases and J by 5 bases; unmatched bases: 16. This CDR3 has 17 residues. CDR3 in amino acids: CASRGRAGGALVDTQYF. CDR3 bases: TGTGCCAGCAGGGGAAGGGCGGGAGGCGCCCTTGTAGATACGCAGTATTTT.

The CDR3 loop is CASSPQGEETQYF. The CDR3 DNA reads as TGTGCCAGCTCACCACAGGGGGAAGAGACCCAGTACTTC. This chain links TRBV18 with TRBJ2-5; a possible D gene is TRBD1 (6 bases). CDR1 and CDR2 from the germline V gene are KGHSH and LQKENI. Trimming shortened V by 1 base and J by 3 bases, and 6 bases separated the two germline ends. This CDR3 has 13 amino acids.

The genes are TRBV6-5 and TRBJ1-2; the match to TRBD1 covers 9 bases. Trimming removed 6 bases from V and 7 bases from J; junction bases left unmatched: 6. This CDR3 is built from 13 residues. From germline, CDR1 is MNHEY and CDR2 SVGAGI. The chain's CDR3 is CASRRGQGAGYTF. CDR3 coding DNA: TGTGCCAGCAGGAGGGGACAGGGAGCTGGCTACACCTTC.

The chain is built from TRBV7-2 and TRBJ1-2; 8 bases agree with TRBD1. Germline CDR1 reads SGHTA; CDR2 reads FQGNSA. This CDR3 has 11 residues. V was clipped by 8 bases and J by 6 bases; unmatched bases: 2. The CDR3 DNA sequence: TGTGCCAGCGAACAGGGGGATGGCTACACCTTC. Amino acid sequence: CASEQGDGYTF. The whole variable domain, remainder taken from reference TRBV7-2 and TRBJ1-2, is GAGVSQSPSNKVTEKGKDVELRCDPISGHTALYWYRQSLGQGLEFLIYFQGNSAPDKSGLPSDRFSAERTGGSVSTLTIQRTQQEDSAVYLCASEQGDGYTFGSGTRLTVV.

This clone was recorded only once. The rearrangement joins TRBV18 to TRBJ2-7, with 8 bases matching TRBD2. Unmatched junction bases numbered 7, after V lost 2 bases and J lost 4 bases. Germline loops: CDR1 KGHSH, CDR2 LQKENI. This CDR3 contains 15 residues. The CDR3 DNA reads as TGTGCCAGCTCACCATCCAGCGGGGGTGAATACGAGCAGTACTTC. It encodes CASSPSSGGEYEQYF. Full variable domain (rest looked up from reference TRBV18 and TRBJ2-7): NAGVMQNPRHLVRRRGQEARLRCSPMKGHSHVYWYRQLPEEGLKFMVYLQKENIIDESGMPKERFSAEFPKEGPSILRIQQVVRGDSAAYFCASSPSSGGEYEQYFGPGTRLTVT.

The chain recombines TRBV4-3 with TRBJ2-5; D is undetermined. V gave up 2 bases and J gave up 7 bases, with 11 bases separating them. Germline V gives CDR1 LGHNA, CDR2 YSLEER. The CDR3 has 13 amino acids. CDR3 in amino acids: CASSQTEVGTQYF. The CDR3, as DNA: TGCGCCAGCAGCCAAACAGAGGTGGGGACCCAGTACTTC.

The rearrangement links TRBV5-1 to TRBJ2-5; D may be TRBD1 or TRBD2 (5 bases each). This CDR3 contains 16 residues. Trimming removed 2 bases from V and 4 bases from J, with 18 bases in between. Per the germline V gene, CDR1 is SGHRS and CDR2 is YFSETQ. Written as DNA, the CDR3 is TGCGCCAGCAGCTTACAGACGCCCCGAGGGGCAGAGACCCAGTACTTC. Residues: CASSLQTPRGAETQYF.

The chain links TRBV11-2 to TRBJ2-7; TRBD1 is a possible D gene (6 bases). The CDR3 spans 17 residues. Germline V gene data show CDR1 as SGHAT and CDR2 as FQNNGV. With 3 bases removed from V and 0 bases from J, the gap between germline ends came to 18 bases. The CDR3 DNA sequence: TGTGCCAGCAGCTTGGGGACACGCGAAACTAACTCCTACGAGCAGTACTTC. It specifies CASSLGTRETNSYEQYF.

The chain couples TRBV7-3 to TRBJ2-7, with TRBD2 matching over 11 bases. After removal of 5 bases from V and 4 bases from J, the junction contained 4 bases not matched to a gene. Germline CDR1 is SGHTA and CDR2 is FQGTGA. This CDR3 is built from 14 residues. CDR3 protein: CASSKTSGTYEQYF. CDR3 nucleotides: TGTGCCAGCAGCAAGACTAGCGGGACATACGAGCAGTACTTC.

The chain couples TRBV19 to TRBJ1-6; TRBD1 is a possible D gene (6 bases). Germline CDR1 LNHDA, CDR2 SQIVND (reference sequence). V was cut by 6 bases and J by 8 bases, with 11 bases left in between. The CDR3 has 13 amino acids. In nucleotides, the CDR3 is TGTGCCAGTAGCCGGACAGCGGATTCACCCCTCCACTTT. As protein: CASSRTADSPLHF.

V and J are TRBV9 and TRBJ2-5, with 9 bases fitting TRBD1. The CDR3 consists of 15 residues. Unmatched junction bases numbered 4, after V lost 0 bases and J lost 4 bases. CDR1 is SGDLS and CDR2 is YYNGEE in the germline V gene. CDR3 in amino acids: CASSVGDREGETQYF. Written as DNA, the CDR3 is TGTGCCAGCAGCGTAGGGGACAGGGAGGGAGAGACCCAGTACTTC.

V and J are TRBV5-1 and TRBJ2-7, with a tentative D call TRBD2 (5 bases). V lost 5 bases, J lost 2 bases, and 11 bases lay in between. The CDR3 covers 13 residues. CDR1 is SGHRS, CDR2 YFSETQ, per germline. The CDR3 here is CASRRFGTYEQYF. CDR3 nucleotide sequence: TGCGCCAGCAGAAGGTTCGGGACCTACGAGCAGTACTTC.

In regard to this clone: Other nucleotide sequences from this sample produce the same CDR3. This chain joins TRBV7-2 and TRBJ1-4; TRBD1 matches 9 bases. CDR1 and CDR2 from the germline V gene are SGHTA and FQGNSA. V gave up 1 base and J gave up 5 bases; unmatched junction bases: 2. The CDR3 is made up of 15 amino acids. CDR3 sequence (DNA): TGTGCCAGCAGCTTAGGGGGACAGGGCAATGAAAAACTGTTTTTT. Translation gives CASSLGGQGNEKLFF.

With regard to this clone: Distinct nucleotide sequences in the sample also encode this CDR3. The chain carries TRBV5-1 and TRBJ2-7; 8 nucleotides agree with TRBD1. Germline V gene data show CDR1 as SGHRS and CDR2 as YFSETQ. CDR3 length: 13 residues. V was clipped by 3 bases and J by 2 bases; unmatched bases: 1. CDR3 coding DNA: TGCGCCAGCAGCTCGGACAGGGCCTACGAGCAGTACTTC. It is translated as CASSSDRAYEQYF. Full variable domain (remainder filled in from reference TRBV5-1 and TRBJ2-7): KAGVTQTPRYLIKTRGQQVTLSCSPISGHRSVSWYQQTPGQGLQFLFEYFSETQRNKGNFPGRFSGRQFSNSRSEMNVSTLELGDSALYLCASSSDRAYEQYFGPGTRLTVT.